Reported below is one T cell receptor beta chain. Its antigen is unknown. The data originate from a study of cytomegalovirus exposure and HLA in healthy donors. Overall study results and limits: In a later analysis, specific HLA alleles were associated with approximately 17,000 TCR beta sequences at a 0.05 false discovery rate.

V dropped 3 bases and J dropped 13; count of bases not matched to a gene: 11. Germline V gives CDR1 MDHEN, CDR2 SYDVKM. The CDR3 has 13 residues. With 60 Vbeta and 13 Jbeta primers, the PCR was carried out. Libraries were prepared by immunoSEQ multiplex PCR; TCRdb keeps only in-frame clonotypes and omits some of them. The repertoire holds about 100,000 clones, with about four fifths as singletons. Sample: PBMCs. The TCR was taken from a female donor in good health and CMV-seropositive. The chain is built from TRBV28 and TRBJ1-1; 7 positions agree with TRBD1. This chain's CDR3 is CASSLGWKGANFF. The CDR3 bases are TGTGCCAGCAGTTTGGGGTGGAAGGGGGCGAATTTCTTT.